One and the same sample provided the 4 T cell receptor beta chains below, sequenced in a study of T cells in Graves' hyperthyroidism and ophthalmopathy. Researchers amplified the TCR beta CDR3 regions from RNA transcripts. First-round RT-PCR with HTBI primers amplified the TCR CDR3 region. One entry per CDR3 protein, called by TCRdb with MiXCR from the multiplex PCR reads. The sample includes about 480,000 distinct CDR3 sequences, roughly 14% of them seen just once. Sequencing was carried out using blood. The receptors here all came from a woman under 30 with Graves' hyperthyroidism.

In its sample, this clonotype was seen a few times. J is TRBJ2-7 and V is TRBV5-1, with D maybe TRBD2 (5 bases). CDR1 and CDR2 (germline): SGHRS, YFSETQ. This CDR3 comprises 14 residues. The germline V and J ends were trimmed by 2 bases and 3 bases, with 12 bases remaining between them. The CDR3 DNA sequence: TGCGCCAGCAGCTTCGGAGGTTTAGACTACGAGCAGTACTTC. Encoded protein: CASSFGGLDYEQYF.

This clonotype showed up just once. The rearrangement joins TRBV20-1 to TRBJ2-4, with 7 bases lining up with TRBD2. V trimming: 5 bases; J trimming: 8 bases; junction bases outside the gene matches: 18. Germline loops: CDR1 DFQATT, CDR2 SNEGSKA (reference sequence). The CDR3 contains 16 residues. The CDR3 DNA reads TGCAGTGCTGGAAGAAGGACTGAAGCGGGGTTGGACATTCAGTACTTC. Amino acids: CSAGRRTEAGLDIQYF.

This clonotype has just a few counts. J is TRBJ2-2 and V is TRBV29-1; 8 bases are shared with TRBD1. Germline V gene data show CDR1 as SQVTM and CDR2 as ANQGSEA. V gave up 6 bases and J gave up 3 bases; unmatched junction bases: 9. The CDR3 totals 15 residues. CDR3 sequence (DNA): TGCAGCGTCGGAAAACAGGGGGAGGACACCGGGGAGCTGTTTTTT. This encodes CSVGKQGEDTGELFF.

J is TRBJ2-7 and V is TRBV6-5; 8 nucleotides line up with TRBD1. CDR1 MNHEY and CDR2 SVGAGI come from the germline V gene. This CDR3 comprises 14 residues. With V trimmed by 4 bases and J by 2 bases, 4 bases remained unmatched. CDR3 DNA: TGTGCCAGCAGTTTGGCAGGGGGCACCTACGAGCAGTACTTC. It yields the protein CASSLAGGTYEQYF.